The rows below give T cell receptor beta chains drawn from one sample of a study of PD-L1 blockade in urothelial cancer. Profiling relied on immunoSEQ multiplex PCR, and the TCRdb table lists in-frame clones only, not all of them. The table shows some 41,000 clones, with more than 70% occurring only once. The material sequenced was PBMCs, taken around atezolizumab (anti-PD-L1) treatment. All receptors come from a woman in her sixties or seventies with urothelial cancer. Each CDR3 is given with its conserved first and last residue. A D gene is named only where the DNA matches it firmly. The listing skips clone size in some rows; elsewhere it reads once, few, many or a size class.

v_gene,d_gene,abundance,j_gene,CDR3nt,CDR3aa
TRBV19,TRBD1,.,TRBJ1-3,TGTGCCAGTAGTATTCTAGTCGGCAGGGGGTTTGGAAACACCATATATTTT,CASSILVGRGFGNTIYF
TRBV4-3,.,.,TRBJ1-1,TGCGCCAGCAGCCAAGACAGGAACACTGAAGCTTTCTTT,CASSQDRNTEAFF
TRBV5-6,TRBD1,.,TRBJ1-1,TGTGCCAGCAGTTTCCGGGACAGAAGTTCTGAAGCTTTCTTT,CASSFRDRSSEAFF
TRBV19,.,once,TRBJ2-5,TGTGCCAGTAGTATGAGGGGAGACAGGAGACAAGAGACCCAGTACTTC,CASSMRGDRRQETQYF
TRBV19,.,.,TRBJ2-3,TGTGCCAGTAGTATAGACAGGGACACAGATACGCAGTATTTT,CASSIDRDTDTQYF
TRBV2,TRBD2,few,TRBJ2-7,TGTGCCAGCAGTGAAGGACTAGCGGGATCCGAGCAGTACTTC,CASSEGLAGSEQYF
TRBV18,TRBD1,.,TRBJ1-2,TGTGCCAGCTCACCCTCGACAGGGGGCGACTATGGCTACACCTTC,CASSPSTGGDYGYTF
TRBV5-1,.,.,TRBJ2-7,TGCGCCAGCAGCTTGGTTCCCGCTACCAATAACGAGCAGTACTTC,CASSLVPATNNEQYF
TRBV2,.,.,TRBJ1-4,TGTGCCAGCAAAGGGGGGACTAATAATGAAAAACTGTTTTTT,CASKGGTNNEKLFF
TRBV5-8,.,.,TRBJ2-1,TGTGCCAGCAGCTTGGGCCAGCGTGCTGTACTTGAGCAGTTCTTC,CASSLGQRAVLEQFF
TRBV7-2,.,.,TRBJ2-7,TGTGCCAGCAGCCAGAGAGCGGGTCCCCTGAGGGGGCAGTACTTC,CASSQRAGPLRGQYF
TRBV6-5,.,.,TRBJ1-4,TGTGCCAGCAGTTACTCGACAAATGAAAAACTGTTTTTT,CASSYSTNEKLFF
TRBV10-2,.,once,TRBJ1-3,TGCGCCAGCAGTGAGTTGGGTCGGGATTACACCATATATTTT,CASSELGRDYTIYF
TRBV7-6,.,.,TRBJ2-3,TGTGCCAGCAGCCTAATGGGGGGTGAGGATACGCAGTATTTT,CASSLMGGEDTQYF
TRBV19,TRBD2,.,TRBJ2-1,TGTGCCAGTAGTACCGGGACTAGACCCTACAATGAGCAGTTCTTC,CASSTGTRPYNEQFF
TRBV4-3,.,.,TRBJ2-7,TGCGCCAGCAGCCAAGATACTAGTGATCGCTACGAGCAGTACTTC,CASSQDTSDRYEQYF
TRBV13,.,.,TRBJ2-7,TGTGCCAGCAGCTTGGAGGGTCGGGGCTCCTACGAGCAGTACTTC,CASSLEGRGSYEQYF
TRBV19,TRBD1,few,TRBJ1-5,TGTGCCAGTTTTGGACAGGGAGTTCAGCCCCAGCATTTT,CASFGQGVQPQHF
TRBV7-6,.,.,TRBJ1-1,TGTGCCAGCAGCCTAGGGGGGCGGACTGAAGCTTTCTTT,CASSLGGRTEAFF
TRBV9,.,.,TRBJ1-1,TGTGCCAGCAGCGGGGTAGGAGGGGAGAACACTGAAGCTTTCTTT,CASSGVGGENTEAFF